These T cell receptor beta chains were read from a single sample in a study of blood T cells in healthy people across ages. TCRdb ran MiXCR on the 5' RACE reads and lists one entry per CDR3 protein. Of some 930,000 distinct CDR3 sequences detected, roughly 29% appear once; the ten largest clones hold about 10%. The sample also formed part of further work on T cells of mothers and their children.

Sequencing used blood. Every receptor here comes from a woman between 40 and 50 years old in good health. Both conserved end residues are part of each CDR3. A D gene is named only where the DNA matches it firmly. Where a row states a size, it is once, few, many or the class of an expanded clone; other rows omit it.

cdr3_nt,cdr3_aa,d_call,j_call,v_call,clone_size
TGTGCCAGCAGCCTCAGCGGTGGGGCCCCCAATGAGCAGTTCTTC,CASSLSGGAPNEQFF,.,TRBJ2-1,TRBV27,few
TGTGCCAGCAGCTTAGAGGGGCGGGCCTCGCAGTTCTTC,CASSLEGRASQFF,.,TRBJ2-1,TRBV7-9,.
TGTGCCAGCAGCTTATACGGCGGGACGAACACTGAAGCTTTCTTT,CASSLYGGTNTEAFF,.,TRBJ1-1,TRBV7-3,.
TGCAGCGTTGCCGGGAATAGCAATCAGCCCCAGCATTTT,CSVAGNSNQPQHF,.,TRBJ1-5,TRBV29-1,many
TGTGCCAGCAGCTTAGCCGCAGGTTACCCCGCAGATACGCAGTATTTT,CASSLAAGYPADTQYF,.,TRBJ2-3,TRBV7-2,few
TGTGCCAGCAGCTTTGGAATGGGACACCTCGGAGATGGCTACACCTTC,CASSFGMGHLGDGYTF,.,TRBJ1-2,TRBV5-6,few
TGTGCCAGCAGCATTCGGTTGGGGGCATACGAGCAGTACTTC,CASSIRLGAYEQYF,.,TRBJ2-7,TRBV7-6,many
TGTGCCAGCAGCTTTCAGAGAACTAGCACAGATACGCAGTATTTT,CASSFQRTSTDTQYF,.,TRBJ2-3,TRBV7-2,once
TGTGCCACCGAGCGGGGGGGCAGCACAGATACGCAGTATTTT,CATERGGSTDTQYF,TRBD2,TRBJ2-3,TRBV6-6,few
TGTGCCAGCAGTCGCAGGACAGGGGGGTCGGGTGGCTACACCTTC,CASSRRTGGSGGYTF,TRBD1,TRBJ1-2,TRBV6-6,.
TGCAGTGCTAGGGCCCCCGGGAGAAACTCCTACGAGCAGTACTTC,CSARAPGRNSYEQYF,.,TRBJ2-7,TRBV20-1,.
TGTGCCAGCACCCCCGAGGGGGAAGTAGGGCCCCAGCATTTT,CASTPEGEVGPQHF,.,TRBJ1-5,TRBV28,many
TGCAGCGTTGGGATCGGCTATGGCTACACCTTC,CSVGIGYGYTF,.,TRBJ1-2,TRBV29-1,many
TGTGCCAGCAGAGCCCCAGGGGGCACAGATACGCAGTATTTT,CASRAPGGTDTQYF,.,TRBJ2-3,TRBV28,.
TGTGCCAGCTCACCACCGCGAAAGGGATCGAGGACCGGGGAGCTGTTTTTT,CASSPPRKGSRTGELFF,.,TRBJ2-2,TRBV18,few
TGCAGCGTTGATCGACAGAACGCGGATACGCAGTATTTT,CSVDRQNADTQYF,.,TRBJ2-3,TRBV29-1,many
TGCGCCAGCAGCCCCCAGGGGGACACTGAAGCTTTCTTT,CASSPQGDTEAFF,TRBD1,TRBJ1-1,TRBV18,.
TGTGCCACCAGTGACACGACAGACACGGCTTTCTTT,CATSDTTDTAFF,.,TRBJ1-1,TRBV24-1,.
TGTGCCAGCAGCCTAGGGACCTCCGGAGACCAAGAGACCCAGTACTTC,CASSLGTSGDQETQYF,.,TRBJ2-5,TRBV7-8,few
TGTGCCAGCAGTTTGTCCGGGACTAGTGTCAATGAGCAGTACTTC,CASSLSGTSVNEQYF,TRBD2,TRBJ2-5,TRBV27,.
TGTGCCAGCAGTTCACCCCGGTTCACGGGCAGTTTTAGTGGCTACACCTTC,CASSSPRFTGSFSGYTF,.,TRBJ1-2,TRBV28,few
TGTGCCAGCACCAGGACCCCGGGACAGGGACCCTACGAGCAGTACTTC,CASTRTPGQGPYEQYF,.,TRBJ2-7,TRBV21-1,few
TGCAGTGCTAGAGCTAGCGGGGGGGTTAATGAGCAGTTCTTC,CSARASGGVNEQFF,TRBD2,TRBJ2-1,TRBV20-1,many
TGTGCCAGTAGTACCGCAGGGGGTGAAGGTTACGAGCAGTACTTC,CASSTAGGEGYEQYF,TRBD1,TRBJ2-7,TRBV19,.
TGTGCCAGCAGTTTATTTGGCGGGGCTAGCACAGATACGCAGTATTTT,CASSLFGGASTDTQYF,.,TRBJ2-3,TRBV12-3/TRBV12-4,few
TGTGCCGGCAGCTTACATCGGGACACTGAAGCTTTCTTT,CAGSLHRDTEAFF,.,TRBJ1-1,TRBV13,.
TGCGCCAGCAGCTTGATGGGACAGGGGGATCGGGAGCAGTTCTTC,CASSLMGQGDREQFF,TRBD1,TRBJ2-1,TRBV5-1,.
TGTGCCACCAGCAGAGATCCGGCGGGTACCCAAGAGACCCAGTACTTC,CATSRDPAGTQETQYF,.,TRBJ2-5,TRBV15,many
TGCAGTGCTGGGGGGGCAGGAACGCAAGAGACCCAGTACTTC,CSAGGAGTQETQYF,.,TRBJ2-5,TRBV20-1,many
TGTGCCAGCAGTTTCTCCGCCGTAGGCAGGGGAGACTATGGCTACACCTTC,CASSFSAVGRGDYGYTF,.,TRBJ1-2,TRBV28,.
TGTGCCAGCAGCCCCTGGGGCCCCCGGGGGCTGGGATTGACCAAAAACATTCAGTACTTC,CASSPWGPRGLGLTKNIQYF,.,TRBJ2-4,TRBV9,.
TGTGCCAGCAGCGTAGGTTTAGCCTACGAGCAGTACTTC,CASSVGLAYEQYF,.,TRBJ2-7,TRBV9,few
TGCAGTGCGGCCGAGACACGGGGCAATCAGCCCCAGCATTTT,CSAAETRGNQPQHF,.,TRBJ1-5,TRBV20-1,.
TGTGCCAGCAGCTTGGATACGCGGACGTACGAGCAGTACTTC,CASSLDTRTYEQYF,.,TRBJ2-7,TRBV5-5,few
TGTGCCAGCAAGCGCCTAGCGGAGAGCACAGATACGCAGTATTTT,CASKRLAESTDTQYF,TRBD2,TRBJ2-3,TRBV12-3/TRBV12-4,once